The clone carrying this T cell receptor (beta chain) occurred a few times. As yet, its antigen is unknown. These data originate in a study of T cell repertoires in cytomegalovirus infection. Study overall: Indications came from public TCR beta signatures; they pointed to CMV infection and to a matching HLA type. The study's findings and limits: There were HLA-C-restricted CMV-specific TCR beta clonotypes dominating the ex vivo response.

Via MiXCR, TCRdb re-called the reads, giving one row per CDR3 protein. The data show over 85,000 distinct CDR3 sequences, approximately 15% seen once. Germline V gene data show CDR1 as SGHNT and CDR2 as YYREEE (reference sequence). V was pared by 4 bases and J by 0 bases, with 12 bases of the junction left unmatched. The CDR3 runs 17 residues. The chain is built from TRBV5-4 and TRBJ1-2; 7 bases are shared with TRBD1. The receptor was derived from a human donor in good health (CMV status not recorded). Some clones in this sample may be carry-over from other donors' samples. Specimen: PBMCs. The CDR3 sequence: CASSPRWTGSTNYGYTF. The CDR3 DNA reads TGTGCCAGCAGCCCTCGATGGACAGGCTCCACTAACTATGGCTACACCTTC.